This T cell receptor beta chain is drawn from a study of blood T cell repertoires in COVID-19. The data were produced by immunoSEQ multiplex PCR, yet TCRdb's version contains in-frame clones alone and is incomplete. The table shows around 300,000 clones, with roughly four fifths occurring only once. This receptor was obtained from a woman aged 45-65 years who had recovered from COVID-19. The sequenced material came from peripheral blood.

The CDR3 coding sequence is TGTGCTAGTGGTTTGGCGGACAGGGCACCTATCTATGGCTACACCTTC. Its translation: CASGLADRAPIYGYTF. The V and J genes are TRBV12-5 and TRBJ1-2; TRBD1 matches 8 bases. The CDR3 sequence is 16 residues long. The germline V gene encodes CDR1 LGHNT and CDR2 FRNRAP. The junction had 8 bases not matched to a gene; V was cut back by 1 base and J by 4 bases. Combining the CDR3 with reference TRBV12-5 and TRBJ1-2 gives the whole variable domain DARVTQTPRHKVTEMGQEVTMRCQPILGHNTVFWYRQTMMQGLELLAYFRNRAPLDDSGMPKDRFSAEMPDATLATLKIQPSEPRDSAVYFCASGLADRAPIYGYTFGSGTRLTVV.